This T cell receptor beta chain was recovered during a study of blood T cell repertoires in COVID-19. The protocol was immunoSEQ multiplex PCR, while the TCRdb copy is restricted to in-frame clones and leaves out a portion. Here the sample spans 290,000 or so clones, roughly nine tenths being singletons. Per the germline V gene, CDR1 is MNHNY and CDR2 is SVGAGI (reference sequence). The CDR3 runs to 15 residues. Trimming cost V 0 bases and J 2 bases; bases outside gene matches: 3. The sequencing input was peripheral blood. The receptor was derived from a man aged 18-30 years with active or convalescent COVID-19. The V gene is TRBV6-6, the J gene TRBJ2-5; the match to TRBD2 covers 7 bases. CDR3 nucleotides: TGTGCCAGCAGTTACTCCGGACTAGTTCAAGAGACCCAGTACTTC. Translated: CASSYSGLVQETQYF.